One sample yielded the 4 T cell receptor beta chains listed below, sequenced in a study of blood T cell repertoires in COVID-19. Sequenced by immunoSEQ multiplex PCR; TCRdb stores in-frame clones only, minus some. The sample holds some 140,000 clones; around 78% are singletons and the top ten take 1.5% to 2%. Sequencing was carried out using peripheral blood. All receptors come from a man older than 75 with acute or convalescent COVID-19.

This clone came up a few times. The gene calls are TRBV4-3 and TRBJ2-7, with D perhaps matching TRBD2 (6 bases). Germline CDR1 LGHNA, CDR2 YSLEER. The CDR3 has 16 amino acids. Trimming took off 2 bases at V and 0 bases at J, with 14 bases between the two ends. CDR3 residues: CASSQNGGPSSYEQYF. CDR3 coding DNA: TGCGCCAGCAGCCAAAACGGGGGTCCGAGCTCCTACGAGCAGTACTTC.

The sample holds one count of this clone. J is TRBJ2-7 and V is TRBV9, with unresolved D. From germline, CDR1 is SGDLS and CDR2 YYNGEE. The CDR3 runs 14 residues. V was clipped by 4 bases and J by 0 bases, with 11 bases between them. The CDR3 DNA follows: TGTGCCAGCAGCTCGACACCTTACTCCTACGAGCAGTACTTC. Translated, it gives CASSSTPYSYEQYF.

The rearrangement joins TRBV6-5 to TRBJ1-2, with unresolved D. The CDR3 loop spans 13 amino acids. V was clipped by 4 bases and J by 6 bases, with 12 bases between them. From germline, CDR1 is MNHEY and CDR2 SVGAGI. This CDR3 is CASSSRDAHGYTF. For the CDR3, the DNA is TGTGCCAGCAGTTCCCGGGATGCCCATGGCTACACCTTC.

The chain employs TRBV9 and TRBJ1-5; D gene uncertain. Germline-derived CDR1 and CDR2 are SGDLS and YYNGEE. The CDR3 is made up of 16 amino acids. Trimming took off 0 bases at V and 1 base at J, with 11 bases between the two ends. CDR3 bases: TGTGCCAGCAGCGTAGGCGGGGATAGGAGCAATCAGCCCCAGCATTTT. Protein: CASSVGGDRSNQPQHF. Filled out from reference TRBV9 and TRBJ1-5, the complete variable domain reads DSGVTQTPKHLITATGQRVTLRCSPRSGDLSVYWYQQSLDQGLQFLIQYYNGEERAKGNILERFSAQQFPDLHSELNLSSLELGDSALYFCASSVGGDRSNQPQHFGDGTRLSIL.